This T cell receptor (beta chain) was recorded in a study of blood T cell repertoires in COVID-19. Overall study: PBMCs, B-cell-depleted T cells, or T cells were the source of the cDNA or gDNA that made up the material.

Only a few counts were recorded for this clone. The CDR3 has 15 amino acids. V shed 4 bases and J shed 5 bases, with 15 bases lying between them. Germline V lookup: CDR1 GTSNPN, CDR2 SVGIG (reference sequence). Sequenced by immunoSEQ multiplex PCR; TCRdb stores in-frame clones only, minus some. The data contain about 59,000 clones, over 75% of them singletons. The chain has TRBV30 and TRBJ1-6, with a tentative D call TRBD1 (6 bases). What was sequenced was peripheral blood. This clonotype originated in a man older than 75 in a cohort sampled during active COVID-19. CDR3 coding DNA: TGTGCCTGGACTACGGCACAGGGTAATAATTCACCCCTCCACTTT. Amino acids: CAWTTAQGNNSPLHF.